This T cell receptor (beta chain) was sequenced in a study of shared clonotypes between healthy human individuals. CDR1 and CDR2 (germline): SGHTA, FQGTGA. This CDR3 has 13 amino acids. Between the trimmed V and J ends, which lost 1 base and 7 bases, there was a span of 10 bases. Across several immunoSEQ plates, the genomic DNA of each subset was split evenly. Authors' processing steps: For the immunoSEQ data, sequences were junction-only without quality scores, so filtering differed. Produced via immunoSEQ multiplex PCR; TCRdb's table is partial and in-frame only. V, J and clone size derive from that table, while D and trimming were established from the DNA sequence. The data hold 2 million to 3 million clones, with 93% observed a single time. Adult donors, all healthy and HIV-negative, had no recent acute infections or vaccinations.

The receptor comes from a man between 18 and 35 years old in good health. Some clones in this sample may be carry-over from other donors' samples. Input material: naive CD4+ T cells from PBMCs. The sample's subset: CD45RA+ positively selected. The rearrangement links TRBV7-3 to TRBJ1-2, with a weak D call TRBD1 (6 bases). The CDR3 here is CASSLRSGAGYTF. The CDR3 DNA is TGTGCCAGCAGCTTAAGGTCAGGGGCTGGCTACACCTTC.